Here is one T cell receptor beta chain with its context. The data were taken from a study of blood T cell repertoires in COVID-19. In the study overall: Nucleic acid was either cDNA or gDNA, and it came from T cells, B-cell-depleted T cells, or PBMCs.

The table came from immunoSEQ multiplex PCR; TCRdb's copy has only in-frame clones and leaves some out. The repertoire consists of approximately 490,000 clones, with 75% to 90% occurring once and the leading ten covering under 0.85%. The germline gives CDR1 DFQATT, CDR2 SNEGSKA (reference sequence). V lost 4 bases and J lost 2, with 5 bases in between. The CDR3 has 11 residues. Sample: PBMCs or T cells enriched from blood (not recorded which). This TCR came from a woman in her late teens or twenties who had recovered from COVID-19. The chain couples TRBV20-1 to TRBJ2-5, with unresolved D. The CDR3, as DNA: TGCAGTGCTACTCAGCAAGAGACCCAGTACTTC. Translated: CSATQQETQYF.